Listed below are T cell receptor beta chains from one sample, sequenced in a study of blood T cell repertoires in COVID-19. The repertoire was sequenced with immunoSEQ multiplex PCR; TCRdb's copy has only in-frame clones and lacks some. The sample yields under 250,000 clones, around 80% seen once. Sequenced input: peripheral blood. The receptors stem from a woman between 55 and 75 years old who had recovered from COVID-19. Both conserved end residues are part of each CDR3. The order of the fields is D gene, J gene, V gene, clone size, CDR3 DNA, CDR3 protein. The D gene is left open where the match is weak. Clone size is not always given. Where it is, it says once, few, many or a class for expanded clones.

. TRBJ2-1 TRBV25-1 few TGTGCCAGCAGTGGGATAAACAGGGACGAGCAGTTCTTC CASSGINRDEQFF
. TRBJ2-3 TRBV5-6 . TGTGCCAGCAGCCCGGTCCCAGGTAGCACAGATACGCAGTATTTT CASSPVPGSTDTQYF
. TRBJ2-2 TRBV10-2 . TGCGCCAGCAGTTACGGGGGGGAGCTGTTTTTT CASSYGGELFF
TRBD1 TRBJ1-2 TRBV9 . TGTGCCAGCAGCGAAGACACGGACAGGGGATCGGTTGGCTACACCTTC CASSEDTDRGSVGYTF
. TRBJ2-7 TRBV27 . TGTGCCAGCACCCGCGGACAGTTTTCCTACGAGCAGTACTTC CASTRGQFSYEQYF
. TRBJ1-2 TRBV18 few TGTGCCAGCTCACCACAGGAGGGCGTTAACTATGGCTACACCTTC CASSPQEGVNYGYTF
TRBD1 TRBJ1-2 TRBV2 . TGTGCCAGCAGCCTACAGACAGGGTACTCGGTCCCTGGCTACACCTTC CASSLQTGYSVPGYTF
TRBD1 TRBJ2-7 TRBV5-1 . TGCGCCAGCAGCCCGGAACCGGGACAGCTCAACGAGCAGTACTTC CASSPEPGQLNEQYF
. TRBJ1-2 TRBV30 . TGTGCCTGGAGTCTCCGACACTCTGGCTACACCTTC CAWSLRHSGYTF
. TRBJ1-1 TRBV9 . TGTGCCAGCAGCGTGTCAACGGTTCCGAACACTGAAGCTTTCTTT CASSVSTVPNTEAFF
. TRBJ2-1 TRBV4-1 . TGCGCCAGCAGCCTTTCGCCCCCCAGGGTCTCCTACAATGAGCAGTTCTTC CASSLSPPRVSYNEQFF
. TRBJ1-1 TRBV29-1 . TGCAGCGTCGCGGGGCGCTTGAACACTGAAGCTTTCTTT CSVAGRLNTEAFF
TRBD2 TRBJ2-3 TRBV19 . TGTGCCAGTAGCGTAGCGGGGGGGCTGGGAGATACGCAGTATTTT CASSVAGGLGDTQYF
. TRBJ1-2 TRBV9 once TGTGCCAGCAGCGCCGGGGCTAACTATGGCTACACCTTC CASSAGANYGYTF
TRBD1 TRBJ1-3 TRBV29-1 many TGCAGCGCGGGACAGGGAATGAACACCATATATTTT CSAGQGMNTIYF
TRBD2 TRBJ2-7 TRBV9 . TGTGCCAGCAGCGGACGGACTAGCGGGGGGGCCTACGAGCAGTACTTC CASSGRTSGGAYEQYF
TRBD1 TRBJ2-7 TRBV11-1 once TGTGCCAGCGGGGACAGGGTGACCTACGAGCAGTACTTC CASGDRVTYEQYF
TRBD2 TRBJ2-1 TRBV4-2 . TGTGCCAGCAGCCTCGGGACTAGCGGGGGGTTGTACAATGAGCAGTTCTTC CASSLGTSGGLYNEQFF
. TRBJ2-7 TRBV5-6 few TGTGCCAGCAGCTTGGGTCAGTCAAACTACGAGCAGTACTTC CASSLGQSNYEQYF
. TRBJ2-7 TRBV29-1 . TGCAGCGTTGTAGGGGCGACCGCCGAGCAGTACTTC CSVVGATAEQYF
. TRBJ2-1 TRBV30 . TGTGCCTGGAGTGTGGCGGTAAATGAGCAGTTCTTC CAWSVAVNEQFF
TRBD1 TRBJ2-1 TRBV11-3 . TGTGCCAGCAGCTTAGTCCCCGACAGGGGGCTGGTCTTC CASSLVPDRGLVF
TRBD2 TRBJ2-3 TRBV7-2 once TGTGCCAGCAGCCAATTAGGGGAGGGCGCAGATACGCAGTATTTT CASSQLGEGADTQYF
. TRBJ2-7 TRBV5-1 . TGCGCCAGCAGCTTCACCCGGGGCTACGAGCAGTACTTC CASSFTRGYEQYF
TRBD2 TRBJ2-1 TRBV4-1 once TGCGCCAGCAGCCCCCACGGGAGACTAGCGGGGGGTGAGCAGTTCTTC CASSPHGRLAGGEQFF
TRBD1 TRBJ1-1 TRBV27 . TGTGCCAGCAGTCCGGGACAGGGCGGGGACACTGAAGCTTTCTTT CASSPGQGGDTEAFF
. TRBJ1-1 TRBV15 . TGTGCCACCAGCGCAGGTTCGAACACTGAAGCTTTCTTT CATSAGSNTEAFF
. TRBJ1-2 TRBV21-1 . TGTGCCAGCAGCTCCCTGACAGGTCCACTTTGCGTCTACACCTTC CASSSLTGPLCVYTF
TRBD2 TRBJ2-1 TRBV2 few TGTGCCAGCAGTGATTCCCTAGCGGGGGGCAATGAGCAGTTCTTC CASSDSLAGGNEQFF
. TRBJ2-2 TRBV5-1 . TGCGCCAGCAGCTTGTTTGGGCAGGGTGCCGGGGAGCTGTTTTTT CASSLFGQGAGELFF
TRBD1 TRBJ1-1 TRBV27 few TGTGCCAGCAGTGAACAGGGGGCGTCTGGCACTGAAGCTTTCTTT CASSEQGASGTEAFF
. TRBJ2-2 TRBV6-2/TRBV6-3 . TGTGCCAGCAGTTACTACAGGTACTCGAACACCGGGGAGCTGTTTTTT CASSYYRYSNTGELFF
. TRBJ1-2 TRBV19 . TGTGCCAGTACTACCCAGGTCAACTATGGCTACACCTTC CASTTQVNYGYTF
. TRBJ1-1 TRBV27 once TGTGCCAGCAGTTTACGGGGTATGAACACTGAAGCTTTCTTT CASSLRGMNTEAFF
. TRBJ2-2 TRBV27 . TGTGCCAGCAGCTCCCCCTCGCGGTCCCGGGAGCTGTTTTTT CASSSPSRSRELFF
. TRBJ1-4 TRBV9 . TGTGCCAGCAGCGTAGGTCCAGGGGTGGAAAAACTGTTTTTT CASSVGPGVEKLFF
TRBD1 TRBJ2-1 TRBV5-1 once TGCGCCAGCAGCTTGGGGACAGGGCCCAATGAGCAGTTCTTC CASSLGTGPNEQFF
. TRBJ1-1 TRBV6-5 . TGTGCCAGCAGTTTAGAGGGATCGGGGACTGAAGCTTTCTTT CASSLEGSGTEAFF
TRBD1 TRBJ2-7 TRBV7-8 . TGTGCCAGCAGCTTATCGGGACAGGGAAACGAGCAGTACTTC CASSLSGQGNEQYF
. TRBJ1-2 TRBV6-5 . TGTGCCAGCAGTTACTCCGACAGAAGTTATGGCTACACCTTC CASSYSDRSYGYTF
. TRBJ1-6 TRBV23-1 . TGCGCCAGCAGTCAATCGAGGGCAGGAAATTCACCCCTCCACTTT CASSQSRAGNSPLHF
TRBD1 TRBJ1-5 TRBV15 . TGTGCCACCAGCAGCACAGGGGTTGGTCAGCCCCAGCATTTT CATSSTGVGQPQHF
TRBD2 TRBJ2-1 TRBV5-4 few TGTGCCAGCAGCTCTGGGACTAGCGGGGGGGCTTATGAGCAGTTCTTC CASSSGTSGGAYEQFF
. TRBJ2-3 TRBV4-1 . TGCGCCAGCAGCCGAGGACAGAGATTGAGCACAGATACGCAGTATTTT CASSRGQRLSTDTQYF
. TRBJ1-1 TRBV7-8 . TGTGCCAGCAGCTTCAGGGTTGTGAACACTGAAGCTTTCTTT CASSFRVVNTEAFF
TRBD1 TRBJ2-7 TRBV7-2 . TGTGCCAGCAGCTTAGTTTGGGACAGGCCCTACGAGCAGTACTTC CASSLVWDRPYEQYF